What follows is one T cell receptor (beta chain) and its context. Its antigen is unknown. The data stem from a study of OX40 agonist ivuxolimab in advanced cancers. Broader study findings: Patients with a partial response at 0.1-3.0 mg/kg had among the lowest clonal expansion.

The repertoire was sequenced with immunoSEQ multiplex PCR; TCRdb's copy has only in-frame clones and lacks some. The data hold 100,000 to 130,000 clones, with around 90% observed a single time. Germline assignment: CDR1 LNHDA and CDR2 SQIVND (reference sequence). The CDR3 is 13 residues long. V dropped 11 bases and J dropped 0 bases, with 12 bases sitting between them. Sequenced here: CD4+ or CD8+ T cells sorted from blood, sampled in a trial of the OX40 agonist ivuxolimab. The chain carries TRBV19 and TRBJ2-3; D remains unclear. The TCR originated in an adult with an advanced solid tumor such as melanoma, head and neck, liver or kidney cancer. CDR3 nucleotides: TGTGCCGCATCACCGTACAGCACAGATACGCAGTATTTT. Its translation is CAASPYSTDTQYF.